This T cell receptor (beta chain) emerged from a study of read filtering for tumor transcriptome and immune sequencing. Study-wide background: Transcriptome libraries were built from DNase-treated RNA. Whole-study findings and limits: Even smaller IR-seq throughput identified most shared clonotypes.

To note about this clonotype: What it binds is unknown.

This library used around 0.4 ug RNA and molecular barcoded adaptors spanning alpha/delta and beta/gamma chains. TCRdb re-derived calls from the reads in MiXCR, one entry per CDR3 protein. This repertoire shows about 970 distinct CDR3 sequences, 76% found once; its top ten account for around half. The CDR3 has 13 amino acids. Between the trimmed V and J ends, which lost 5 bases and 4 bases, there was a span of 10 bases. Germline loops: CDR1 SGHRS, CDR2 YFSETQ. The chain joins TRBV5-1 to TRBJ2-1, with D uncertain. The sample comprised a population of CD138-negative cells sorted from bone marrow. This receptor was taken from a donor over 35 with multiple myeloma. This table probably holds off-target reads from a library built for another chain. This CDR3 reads CASRVGSYNEQFF. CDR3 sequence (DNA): TGCGCCAGCAGAGTAGGGTCGTACAATGAGCAGTTCTTC.